This TCR beta chain was sequenced in a study of T cells after yellow fever vaccination. This clonotype was seen ten or more times. Its specificity is unknown. Study results and limitations: It was the secondary response that reached its peak faster, day 5 versus 15, but it was weaker. Primary-vaccination clones mostly resurfaced post-booster (under 98% CD4, roughly 90% CD8).

One entry per CDR3 protein, called by TCRdb with MiXCR from the 5' RACE reads. The sample lists 110,000 to 150,000 distinct CDR3 sequences; just over 6.5% were seen once. The source material was CD4+ T cells sorted from PBMCs, sampled 10 days after the yellow fever booster vaccination. The clonotype was recovered from a man younger than 45 who received the YFV17D yellow fever vaccine.

In DNA form, the CDR3 reads TGCAGTGCTAGAGTTAGCGGACCTAGCTCCTACAATGAGCAGTTCTTC. Translation gives CSARVSGPSSYNEQFF. V gene TRBV20-1 combines with J gene TRBJ2-1; TRBD2 might be the D (6 bases). V dropped 1 base and J dropped 0 bases, with 13 bases sitting between them. The CDR3 is made up of 16 amino acids. Looked up from germline, CDR1 is DFQATT and CDR2 is SNEGSKA (reference sequence).